These 21 T cell receptor beta chains were sequenced from one sample in a study of cytomegalovirus exposure and HLA in healthy donors. With 60 Vbeta and 13 Jbeta primers, the PCR was carried out. Assay: immunoSEQ multiplex PCR; the TCRdb copy retains only in-frame clones and omits some. The data hold about 160,000 clones, with around 80% observed a single time. The sample comprised PBMCs. Every receptor here comes from a woman aged 40 to 55 in good health and CMV-seropositive.

The chain combines TRBV28 with TRBJ1-2, with D maybe TRBD1 (5 bases). CDR3 length: 12 amino acids. The germline V and J ends were trimmed by 6 bases and 10 bases, with 15 bases remaining between them. Germline CDR1 reads MDHEN; CDR2 reads SYDVKM. In DNA, the CDR3 is TGTGCCAGCAGGCCCCTCGGGGGGATCTACACCTTC. Amino acids: CASRPLGGIYTF.

In its sample, this clone was seen a few times. This chain links TRBV6-5 with TRBJ1-1, with D possibly being TRBD1 (5 bases). Germline CDR1 MNHEY, CDR2 SVGAGI. V was shortened by 8 bases and J by 11 bases, with 15 bases between the two germline ends. CDR3 length equals 11 residues. As DNA, the CDR3 is TGTGCCAGCCGGGGAGGGGTTGAGGCTTTCTTT. Translation: CASRGGVEAFF.

This clone was seen once. CDR3 DNA: TGTGCCAGCGTTGCCCAGGGGTTTGTACAGAATGAGCAGTTCTTC. Encoded protein: CASVAQGFVQNEQFF. This rearrangement joins TRBV28 to TRBJ2-1; perhaps TRBD1 as D (6 bases). The germline V and J ends were trimmed by 8 bases and 7 bases, with 21 bases remaining between them. Germline-derived CDR1 and CDR2 are MDHEN and SYDVKM. The CDR3 has 15 residues. The complete variable domain, with remaining parts taken from reference TRBV28 and TRBJ2-1, reads DVKVTQSSRYLVKRTGEKVFLECVQDMDHENMFWYRQDPGLGLRLIYFSYDVKMKEKGDIPEGYSVSREKKERFSLILESASTNQTSMYLCASVAQGFVQNEQFFGPGTRLTVL.

This clone was seen a handful of times. The chain is built from TRBV6-5 and TRBJ1-5; possible D gene TRBD1, 6 bases. The CDR3 runs to 14 residues. V was shortened by 6 bases and J by 6 bases, with 15 bases between the two germline ends. The germline CDR1 and CDR2 sequences are MNHEY and SVGAGI. The CDR3 bases are TGTGCCAGCAGACGGGGGGCAGACGGTCAGCCCCAGCATTTT. Translating it yields CASRRGADGQPQHF.

This chain links TRBV27 with TRBJ2-2, with 9 bases aligning to TRBD2. The CDR3 covers 14 residues. Germline values: CDR1 MNHEY, CDR2 SMNVEV (reference sequence). The trim removed 3 bases at V and 8 bases at J, leaving 4 bases unmatched. The CDR3 DNA follows: TGTGCCAGCAGTTTTGCGCGGGAGGGTGGGGAGCTGTTTTTT. It translates to CASSFAREGGELFF.

The chain recombines TRBV5-1 with TRBJ1-4; 8 bases fit TRBD1. Germline loops: CDR1 SGHRS, CDR2 YFSETQ. V was pared by 5 bases and J by 7 bases, with 7 bases of the junction left unmatched. This CDR3 is 14 amino acids long. CDR3 protein: CASRDQGAGEKLFF. The CDR3 DNA sequence: TGCGCCAGCAGGGATCAGGGGGCGGGTGAAAAACTGTTTTTT.

The gene calls are TRBV7-8 and TRBJ2-3; D is ambiguous. The germline V gene has CDR1 SGHVS and CDR2 FQNEAQ. Trimming stripped 1 base from V and 5 bases from J, with 7 bases between. This CDR3 has 13 amino acids. The CDR3 coding sequence is TGTGCCAGCAGCTTAGGACTGATAGATACGCAGTATTTT. This gives the protein CASSLGLIDTQYF. Combining the CDR3 with reference TRBV7-8 and TRBJ2-3 gives the whole variable domain GAGVSQSPRYKVAKRGQDVALRCDPISGHVSLFWYQQALGQGPEFLTYFQNEAQLDKSGLPSDRFFAERPEGSVSTLKIQRTQQEDSAVYLCASSLGLIDTQYFGPGTRLTVL.

The V and J genes are TRBV7-2 and TRBJ1-2; D possibly corresponds to TRBD1 (5 bases). CDR3 size: 17 residues. Trimming shortened V by 1 base and J by 8 bases, and 23 bases separated the two germline ends. Germline loops: CDR1 SGHTA, CDR2 FQGNSA. The CDR3 DNA is TGTGCCAGCAGCTTAGGTCGTGGCAGGGAATACGTTGGGGGCTACACCTTC. As protein: CASSLGRGREYVGGYTF.

This chain connects TRBV10-2 to TRBJ2-3, with TRBD2 matching 12 bases. With 6 bases clipped from V and 4 bases from J, the junction kept 8 bases outside the gene matches. Germline V gene data show CDR1 as WSHSY and CDR2 as SAAADI. The CDR3 has 16 amino acids. As DNA, the CDR3 is TGCGCCAGCAGCTCTACTAGCGGGGGGAGCGCAGATACGCAGTATTTT. This encodes CASSSTSGGSADTQYF.

This rearrangement joins TRBV7-6 to TRBJ1-3; D may be TRBD1 (6 bases). Germline CDR1 reads SGHVS; CDR2 reads FNYEAQ. CDR3 size: 14 residues. V was cut by 5 bases and J by 0 bases, with 8 bases left in between. The CDR3: CASSAQGSGNTIYF. Here the CDR3 DNA reads TGTGCCAGCAGCGCACAGGGCTCTGGAAACACCATATATTTT.

The V gene is TRBV5-1, the J gene TRBJ1-2, with D possibly being TRBD1 (5 bases). Trimming took 4 bases from V and 5 from J, leaving 18 bases between them. In germline, CDR1 is SGHRS, CDR2 YFSETQ. This CDR3 contains 15 residues. This chain's CDR3 is CASSGPRGYFYGYTF. The CDR3 bases are TGCGCCAGCAGCGGACCCCGGGGGTACTTTTATGGCTACACCTTC.

The J gene is TRBJ2-3, the V gene TRBV7-2; 7 nucleotides line up with TRBD2. V gave up 3 bases and J gave up 3 bases; unmatched junction bases: 6. This CDR3 comprises 15 residues. Germline values: CDR1 SGHTA, CDR2 FQGNSA. The CDR3 here is CASSLHGGGTDTQYF. As DNA, the CDR3 is TGTGCCAGCAGCTTGCACGGGGGAGGGACAGATACGCAGTATTTT.

The chain employs TRBV27 and TRBJ2-2, with D perhaps TRBD1 (5 bases). The CDR3 spans 14 residues. V was shortened by 8 bases and J by 8 bases, with 18 bases between the two germline ends. Germline CDR1 MNHEY, CDR2 SMNVEV (reference sequence). The CDR3 sequence is CASGFMGLLGELFF. CDR3 bases: TGTGCCAGCGGGTTCATGGGGCTCTTGGGGGAGCTGTTTTTT.

The table lists this clone with a count of one. The V and J genes are TRBV19 and TRBJ1-2; weak D call: TRBD1 (6 bases). Between the trimmed V and J ends, which lost 6 bases and 3 bases, there was a span of 14 bases. The CDR3 extends over 14 amino acids. CDR1 is LNHDA, CDR2 SQIVND, per germline (reference sequence). The CDR3 sequence is CASSIIRGHYGYTF. The DNA for the CDR3 is TGTGCCAGTAGCATCATCAGGGGACACTATGGCTACACCTTC.

The CDR3, as DNA: TGTGCCAGCAGCCGCGGGACAGATGGAAACACCATATATTTT. Protein sequence: CASSRGTDGNTIYF. V is TRBV5-4 and J is TRBJ1-3; 7 bases agree with TRBD1. There are 14 residues in the CDR3. CDR1 and CDR2 from the germline V gene are SGHNT and YYREEE (reference sequence). The J segment lost 3 bases and the V segment lost 4 bases, leaving 4 bases of the junction unmatched.

The table lists this clone with a count of one. The V and J genes are TRBV7-9 and TRBJ2-5; TRBD2 matches 9 bases. The CDR3 sequence is 16 residues long. Trimming took 1 base from V and 3 from J; bases not matched to a gene: 6. Germline CDR1 reads SEHNR; CDR2 reads FQNEAQ (reference sequence). CDR3 sequence (DNA): TGTGCCAGCAGCTTAGGGGCTAGCGGGACCGAAGAGACCCAGTACTTC. Translated, it gives CASSLGASGTEETQYF.

The chain joins TRBV5-1 to TRBJ1-1, with 7 positions matching TRBD1. After removal of 0 bases from V and 8 bases from J, the junction contained 10 bases not matched to a gene. This CDR3 spans 15 amino acids. CDR1 is SGHRS, CDR2 YFSETQ, per germline. The CDR3 DNA reads as TGCGCCAGCAGCTTGGAAAGGGGGCTCCAATCGGAAGCTTTCTTT. Translating gives CASSLERGLQSEAFF.

This chain uses TRBV18 with TRBJ2-2; tentative D call: TRBD2 (5 bases). CDR1 and CDR2 (germline): KGHSH, LQKENI. The length of the CDR3 is 16 residues. V gave up 4 bases and J gave up 2 bases, with 14 bases separating them. The CDR3 DNA follows: TGTGCCAGCTCACTTGGTTCTAGCACAAACACCGGGGAGCTGTTTTTT. Translated, it gives CASSLGSSTNTGELFF.

The V call is TRBV5-4, the J call TRBJ1-2; D unresolved. V dropped 6 bases and J dropped 2 bases, with 11 bases sitting between them. CDR1 SGHNT and CDR2 YYREEE come from the germline V gene (reference sequence). The CDR3 loop spans 13 amino acids. The DNA for the CDR3 is TGTGCCAGCATCAACACAGAGAACTATGGCTACACCTTC. Residues: CASINTENYGYTF. Full variable domain (rest looked up from reference TRBV5-4 and TRBJ1-2): ETGVTQSPTHLIKTRGQQVTLRCSSQSGHNTVSWYQQALGQGPQFIFQYYREEENGRGNFPPRFSGLQFPNYSSELNVNALELDDSALYLCASINTENYGYTFGSGTRLTVV.

In nucleotides, the CDR3 is TGTGCCAGCAGCCCCCATCGGGGTCCCGACAATTCACCCCTCCACTTT. This gives the protein CASSPHRGPDNSPLHF. The chain couples TRBV21-1 to TRBJ1-6. TRBV21-1 is shown as a pseudogene. The CDR3 length is 16 residues.

The genes are TRBV6-5 and TRBJ2-7; D not certain. Germline loops: CDR1 MNHEY, CDR2 SVGAGI. The CDR3 spans 12 residues. The V and J ends lost 2 bases and 6 bases respectively, with 8 bases between them. CDR3 in DNA: TGTGCCAGCAGTTACGGAGTTCGCGAGCAGTACTTC. This gives the protein CASSYGVREQYF.